A single sample is the source of the 6 T cell receptor beta chains below, sequenced in a study of T cells in localized non-small cell lung cancer. The assay was immunoSEQ multiplex PCR, and TCRdb's table has in-frame clones only and misses some. The data hold more than 20,000 clones, with more than 65% observed a single time. Specimen: PBMCs, collected before any cancer treatment. These receptors all come from a man aged 35 to 69 with stage II lung adenocarcinoma.

This sequence joins TRBV19 and TRBJ2-1; D not resolved. The CDR3 is made up of 13 amino acids. Trimming stripped 6 bases from V and 1 base from J, with 7 bases between. Per the germline V gene, CDR1 is LNHDA and CDR2 is SQIVND (reference sequence). The CDR3 is CASRGSSYNEQFF. CDR3 DNA: TGTGCCAGTAGAGGTTCTTCCTACAATGAGCAGTTCTTC.

Here the CDR3 reads CASSLDPITDTQYF. The CDR3 region has the DNA TGTGCCAGCAGCTTAGATCCTATCACAGATACGCAGTATTTT. The rearrangement links TRBV7-2 to TRBJ2-3, with D hard to call. The germline V gene encodes CDR1 SGHTA and CDR2 FQGNSA. Deletions cut 1 base from V and 2 bases from J, with 7 bases between. This CDR3 is 14 amino acids long. The entire variable domain, with the rest obtained from reference TRBV7-2 and TRBJ2-3, is as follows: GAGVSQSPSNKVTEKGKDVELRCDPISGHTALYWYRQSLGQGLEFLIYFQGNSAPDKSGLPSDRFSAERTGGSVSTLTIQRTQQEDSAVYLCASSLDPITDTQYFGPGTRLTVL.

The genes are TRBV5-5 and TRBJ1-6, with 10 bases fitting TRBD1. Germline loops: CDR1 SGHKS, CDR2 YYEKEE (reference sequence). V dropped 3 bases and J dropped 10; count of bases not matched to a gene: 10. The CDR3 is 16 residues long. The CDR3 loop reads CASSWGSGDRGSPLHF. The CDR3 DNA reads as TGTGCCAGCAGCTGGGGGTCCGGGGACAGGGGATCACCCCTCCACTTT.

V gene TRBV7-9 combines with J gene TRBJ1-1; D ambiguous. Germline V gives CDR1 SEHNR, CDR2 FQNEAQ (reference sequence). V was trimmed by 5 bases and J by 1 base, leaving 11 bases between them. The CDR3 is 14 residues long. CDR3 region: CASSASTGNTEAFF. For the CDR3, the DNA is TGTGCCAGCAGCGCTTCGACCGGGAACACTGAAGCTTTCTTT.

About this clone itself: One end of the junction fails to match germline, which may point to a read error. The chain joins TRBV5-1 to TRBJ2-5; D is unresolved. CDR1 and CDR2 (germline): SGHRS, YFSETQ. CDR3 length: 15 residues. CDR3 sequence: CASSLWGRVVETQYF. Written as DNA, the CDR3 is TGTGCCAGCAGCTTGTGGGGTAGGGTAGTGGAGACCCAGTACTTC.

V usage is TRBV18 and J usage is TRBJ2-5; the D is unclear. The CDR3 consists of 11 residues. The germline V gene has CDR1 KGHSH and CDR2 LQKENI. Between the trimmed V and J ends, which lost 3 bases and 4 bases, there was a span of 3 bases. The chain's CDR3 is CASSPAETQYF. CDR3 coding DNA: TGTGCCAGCTCACCCGCAGAGACCCAGTACTTC.